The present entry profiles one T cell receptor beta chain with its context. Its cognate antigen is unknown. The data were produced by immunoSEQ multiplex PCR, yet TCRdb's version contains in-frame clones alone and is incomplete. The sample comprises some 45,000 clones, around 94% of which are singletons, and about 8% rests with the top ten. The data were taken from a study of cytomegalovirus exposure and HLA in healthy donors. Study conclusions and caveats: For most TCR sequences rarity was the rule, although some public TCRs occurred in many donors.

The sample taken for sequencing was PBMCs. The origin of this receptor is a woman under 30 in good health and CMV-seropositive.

The CDR3 DNA sequence: TGTGCCAGCAGTCAGGGTTCCCTGGTGGGGGAGCAGTACTTC. It is translated as CASSQGSLVGEQYF. The rearrangement uses TRBV6-5 and TRBJ2-7; D possibly corresponds to TRBD1 (5 bases). This CDR3 spans 14 amino acids. The ends were cut back, 5 bases at V and 7 bases at J, with 18 bases in the middle. Germline V gene data show CDR1 as MNHEY and CDR2 as SVGAGI.